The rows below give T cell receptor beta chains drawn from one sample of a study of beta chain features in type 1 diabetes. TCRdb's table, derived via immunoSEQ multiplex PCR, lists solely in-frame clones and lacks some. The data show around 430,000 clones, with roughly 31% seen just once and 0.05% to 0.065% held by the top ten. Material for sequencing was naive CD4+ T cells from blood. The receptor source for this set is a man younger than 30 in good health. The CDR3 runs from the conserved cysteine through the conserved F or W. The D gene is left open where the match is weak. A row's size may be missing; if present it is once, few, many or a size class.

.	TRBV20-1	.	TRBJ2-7	CSARAAYEQYF	TGCAGTGCTAGAGCTGCCTACGAGCAGTACTTC
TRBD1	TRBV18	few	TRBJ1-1	CASSGTGGTEAFF	TGTGCCAGCTCAGGGACAGGGGGCACTGAAGCTTTCTTT
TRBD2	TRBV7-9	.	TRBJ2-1	CASRPYRLAGRDEQFF	TGTGCCAGCCGTCCCTACCGACTAGCGGGTCGAGATGAGCAGTTCTTC
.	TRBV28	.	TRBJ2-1	CASSSPGGTSYNEQFF	TGTGCCAGCAGTTCCCCAGGCGGGACCTCCTACAATGAGCAGTTCTTC
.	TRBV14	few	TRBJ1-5	CASSRDFDQPQHF	TGTGCCAGCAGCCGGGACTTTGATCAGCCCCAGCATTTT
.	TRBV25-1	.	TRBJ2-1	CASSEYGQPYNEQFF	TGTGCCAGCAGTGAATATGGACAGCCTTACAATGAGCAGTTCTTC
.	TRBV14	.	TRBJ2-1	CASSQAVRSGEQFF	TGTGCCAGCAGCCAAGCGGTGCGTTCGGGTGAGCAGTTCTTC
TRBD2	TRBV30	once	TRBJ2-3	CAWRGKSGKHTDTQYF	TGTGCCTGGAGGGGGAAGAGCGGGAAGCACACAGATACGCAGTATTTT
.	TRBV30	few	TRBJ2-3	CAWSVPRGADTQYF	TGTGCCTGGAGTGTACCCCGTGGGGCAGATACGCAGTATTTT
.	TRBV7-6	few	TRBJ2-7	CASSPRTAYEQYF	TGTGCCAGCAGCCCGAGGACAGCTTACGAGCAGTACTTC
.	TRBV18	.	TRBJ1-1	CASSPSEEAFF	TGTGCCAGCTCACCCTCCGAAGAAGCTTTCTTT
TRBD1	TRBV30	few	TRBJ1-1	CAWSPKGQGKTEAFF	TGTGCCTGGAGTCCGAAGGGACAGGGGAAGACTGAAGCTTTCTTT
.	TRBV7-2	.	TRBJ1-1	CASSLVGGGTEAFF	TGTGCCAGCAGCTTAGTCGGAGGTGGGACTGAAGCTTTCTTT
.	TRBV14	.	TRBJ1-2	CASSQTGRGYTF	TGTGCCAGCAGCCAAACGGGCAGAGGCTACACCTTC
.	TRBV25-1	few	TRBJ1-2	CASSAGGRYGYTF	TGTGCCAGCAGTGCGGGGGGCCGCTATGGCTACACCTTC
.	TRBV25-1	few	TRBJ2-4	CASSEYEPRVLAKNIQYF	TGTGCCAGCAGTGAATATGAACCCAGGGTCCTAGCCAAAAACATTCAGTACTTC
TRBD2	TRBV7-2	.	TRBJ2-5	CASSQGPSGRRETQYF	TGTGCCAGCAGCCAGGGTCCTAGCGGGAGGAGGGAGACCCAGTACTTC
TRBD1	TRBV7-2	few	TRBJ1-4	CAISVGTATNEKLFF	TGTGCCATCAGCGTGGGGACAGCAACTAATGAAAAACTGTTTTTT
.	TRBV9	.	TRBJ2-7	CASSVDPTSYEQYF	TGTGCCAGCAGCGTAGATCCGACGTCCTACGAGCAGTACTTC
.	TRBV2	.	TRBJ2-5	CASGIETQYF	TGTGCCAGCGGTATAGAGACCCAGTACTTC
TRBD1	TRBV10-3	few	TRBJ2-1	CAIGTGDEQFF	TGTGCCATCGGGACAGGGGACGAGCAGTTCTTC
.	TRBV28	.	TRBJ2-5	CASSFLAGGRETQYF	TGTGCCAGCAGTTTTCTCGCCGGGGGACGCGAGACCCAGTACTTC
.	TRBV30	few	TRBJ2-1	CAWRSAGLLGNEQFF	TGTGCCTGGAGAAGTGCGGGTTTGCTTGGCAATGAGCAGTTCTTC
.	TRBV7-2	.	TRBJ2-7	CASSFGSYEQYF	TGTGCCAGCAGCTTCGGATCCTACGAGCAGTACTTC